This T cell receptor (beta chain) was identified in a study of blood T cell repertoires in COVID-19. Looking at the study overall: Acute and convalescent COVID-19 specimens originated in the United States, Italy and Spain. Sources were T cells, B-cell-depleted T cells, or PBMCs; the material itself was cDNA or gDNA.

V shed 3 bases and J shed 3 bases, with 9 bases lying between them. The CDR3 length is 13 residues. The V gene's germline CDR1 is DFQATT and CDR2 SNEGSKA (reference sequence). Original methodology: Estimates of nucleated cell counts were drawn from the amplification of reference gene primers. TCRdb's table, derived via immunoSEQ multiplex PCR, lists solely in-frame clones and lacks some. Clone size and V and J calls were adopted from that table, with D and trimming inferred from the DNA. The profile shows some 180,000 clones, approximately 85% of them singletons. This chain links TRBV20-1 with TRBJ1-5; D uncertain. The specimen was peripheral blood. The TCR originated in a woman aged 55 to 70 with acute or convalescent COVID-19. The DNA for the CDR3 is TGCAGTGCTAGTCTAGGTTACAATCAGCCCCAGCATTTT. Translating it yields CSASLGYNQPQHF.